The 2 T cell receptor beta chains below come from one sample, sequenced in a study of blood T cell repertoires in COVID-19. The repertoire was sequenced with immunoSEQ multiplex PCR; TCRdb's copy has only in-frame clones and lacks some. Of about 280,000 clones listed, around 90% are singletons. What was sequenced was peripheral blood. These receptors were obtained from a man aged 50-60 years with acute or convalescent COVID-19.

The rearrangement uses TRBV7-2 and TRBJ1-5, with TRBD1 as a possible D gene (5 bases). The CDR3 consists of 13 residues. V lost 7 bases to trimming and J lost 5 bases, with 12 bases between them. Germline loops: CDR1 SGHTA, CDR2 FQGNSA. The CDR3 protein is CASKPTGDQPQHF. CDR3 in DNA: TGTGCCAGCAAACCTACGGGGGATCAGCCCCAGCATTTT.

The chain employs TRBV10-1 and TRBJ2-3; a possible D gene is TRBD1 (6 bases). The CDR3 consists of 13 residues. V lost 8 bases, J lost 4 bases, and 13 bases lay in between. Per germline, CDR1 WNHNN and CDR2 SYGVQD (reference sequence). The CDR3 coding sequence is TGCGCCAGCGGGCCCAGGGGAGCAGATACGCAGTATTTT. This gives the protein CASGPRGADTQYF.